These T cell receptor beta chains were read from a single sample in a study of regulatory T cells in long-lasting Graves disease. TCRdb analysed the multiplex PCR reads with MiXCR anew, one entry per CDR3 protein. The top ten clones hold about 20% of a sample with 300,000 to 450,000 distinct CDR3 sequences, less than 20% of them seen once. The source was peripheral blood mononuclear cells (PBMCs), collected at new diagnosis, from a patient treated with antithyroid drugs. Receptors originate from a female donor with Graves disease. CDR3s include the opening cysteine and the closing phenylalanine or tryptophan. The D gene is left open where the match is weak. Some rows have no size entry. The others give once, few or many, or a class for an expanded clone.

size: few; J: TRBJ2-6; D: .; V: TRBV5-5; DNA: TGTGCCAGCAGCTGGGTCCTCTCTGGGGCCAACGTCCTGACTTTC; CDR3: CASSWVLSGANVLTF
size: many; J: TRBJ1-5; D: .; V: TRBV5-1; DNA: TGTGCCAGCAGCTTGGAGGGGCATCAGCCCCAGCATTTT; CDR3: CASSLEGHQPQHF
size: many; J: TRBJ2-1; D: .; V: TRBV2; DNA: TGTGCCAGCAGTCCAAGTGGGCGGGATCCCTACAATGAGCAGTTCTTC; CDR3: CASSPSGRDPYNEQFF
size: .; J: TRBJ2-2; D: TRBD1; V: TRBV12-3/TRBV12-4; DNA: TGTGCCAGCTTCTCCGGGACAGCCACCGGGGAGCTGTTTTTT; CDR3: CASFSGTATGELFF
size: many; J: TRBJ1-2; D: .; V: TRBV5-1; DNA: TGCGCCAGCAAGACCAGCGGGTACTATGGCTACACCTTC; CDR3: CASKTSGYYGYTF
size: .; J: TRBJ2-7; D: TRBD1; V: TRBV19; DNA: TGTGCCAGTAGATCCGGGACAGCGAGCTACGAGCAGTACTTC; CDR3: CASRSGTASYEQYF
size: few; J: TRBJ1-2; D: TRBD1; V: TRBV4-1; DNA: TGCGCCAGCAGCCAAAGTTTGGACAGGGGGCAGCTTATCTATGGCTACACCTTC; CDR3: CASSQSLDRGQLIYGYTF
size: .; J: TRBJ2-4; D: .; V: TRBV12-3/TRBV12-4; DNA: TGTGCCAGCAGTTTAGCGCGGAGGGGCGGTTTCGGGTGGCACATTCAGTACTTC; CDR3: CASSLARRGGFGWHIQYF
size: few; J: TRBJ2-3; D: .; V: TRBV5-4; DNA: TGTGCCACCTACGGAAGGGATCTCACAGATACGCAGTATTTT; CDR3: CATYGRDLTDTQYF
size: few; J: TRBJ2-3; D: .; V: TRBV28; DNA: TGTGCCAGCGGTTCGCTCCGTTCAGGGGAGGCGCAGTATTTT; CDR3: CASGSLRSGEAQYF
size: many; J: TRBJ1-1; D: .; V: TRBV12-5; DNA: TGTGCTAGTGGTTTATTGGACACTGAAGCTTTCTTT; CDR3: CASGLLDTEAFF
size: many; J: TRBJ2-1; D: TRBD2; V: TRBV7-9; DNA: TGTGCCAGCAGCACTAGCGGGAGTAGCAATGAGCAGTTCTTC; CDR3: CASSTSGSSNEQFF
size: many; J: TRBJ1-2; D: .; V: TRBV27; DNA: TGTGCCAGCAGTTCGTCCGTGTCTGAAGGCTACACCTTC; CDR3: CASSSSVSEGYTF
size: many; J: TRBJ2-7; D: .; V: TRBV27; DNA: TGTGCCAGCAGTTTACTCGGGGGTGACGAGCAGTACTTC; CDR3: CASSLLGGDEQYF
size: many; J: TRBJ1-2; D: TRBD1; V: TRBV5-5; DNA: TGTGCCAGCAGCTCGCTAAAGGACAGGGGTTTCTATGGCTACACCTTC; CDR3: CASSSLKDRGFYGYTF
size: few; J: TRBJ2-5; D: .; V: TRBV5-1; DNA: TGCGCCAGCAGCTTGGCCTTCGGATCCGGGAACCGGGAGAAAGAGACCCAGTACTTC; CDR3: CASSLAFGSGNREKETQYF
size: many; J: TRBJ1-1; D: .; V: TRBV12-3/TRBV12-4; DNA: TGTGCCAGCAGTTTTCGTCCACCGGGGAGCACTGAAGCTTTCTTT; CDR3: CASSFRPPGSTEAFF
size: many; J: TRBJ1-1; D: TRBD1; V: TRBV7-2; DNA: TGTGCCAGCAGCCTCTATACAGGGGGTCAGACTGAAGCTTTCTTT; CDR3: CASSLYTGGQTEAFF
size: .; J: TRBJ2-5; D: .; V: TRBV6-2/TRBV6-3; DNA: TGTGCCAGCAGTGTTGGCGGGACTGAAGAGACCCAGTACTTC; CDR3: CASSVGGTEETQYF
size: .; J: TRBJ1-1; D: TRBD1; V: TRBV29-1; DNA: TGCAGCGTCTGGACAGGGCTAAACACTGAAGCTTTCTTT; CDR3: CSVWTGLNTEAFF
size: .; J: TRBJ1-5; D: TRBD1; V: TRBV25-1; DNA: TGTGCCAGCAGTGAAAGACAGGGTGGCAATCAGCCCCAGCATTTT; CDR3: CASSERQGGNQPQHF
size: many; J: TRBJ2-3; D: .; V: TRBV7-9; DNA: TGTGCCAGCAGCTTAGTTGCGTATTTTGGCACAGATACGCAGTATTTT; CDR3: CASSLVAYFGTDTQYF
size: many; J: TRBJ1-5; D: .; V: TRBV6-1; DNA: TGTGCCAGCAGTGAATTTGGTCCAGAGTACAATCAGCCCCAGCATTTT; CDR3: CASSEFGPEYNQPQHF
size: many; J: TRBJ1-2; D: .; V: TRBV3-1; DNA: TGTGCCAGCAGCCAAGGAGATGGCTACACCTTC; CDR3: CASSQGDGYTF
size: many; J: TRBJ1-5; D: .; V: TRBV28; DNA: TGTGCCAGCAGTTTGATAAATAGCAATCAGCCCCAGCATTTT; CDR3: CASSLINSNQPQHF
size: many; J: TRBJ1-1; D: .; V: TRBV7-3; DNA: TGTGCCAGCAGCTTCGGGGGGCACACTGAAGCTTTCTTT; CDR3: CASSFGGHTEAFF
size: .; J: TRBJ2-1; D: .; V: TRBV4-1; DNA: TGCGCCAGCAGCCCCAAGGGGGGGGCCACCTACAATGAGCAGTTCTTC; CDR3: CASSPKGGATYNEQFF
size: many; J: TRBJ1-2; D: .; V: TRBV29-1; DNA: TGCAGCGTTGAACCCAGGGGACTGGGCTATGGCTACACCTTC; CDR3: CSVEPRGLGYGYTF
size: few; J: TRBJ2-5; D: .; V: TRBV20-1; DNA: TGCAGTGCTAGAGATACAAAGGAAGACCAAGAGACCCAGTACTTC; CDR3: CSARDTKEDQETQYF
size: .; J: TRBJ2-5; D: TRBD1; V: TRBV28; DNA: TGTGCCAGCAGTTTACAAGGGGGCGAAGGGACCCAGTACTTC; CDR3: CASSLQGGEGTQYF
size: few; J: TRBJ2-7; D: .; V: TRBV5-1; DNA: TGCGCCAGCAGCCCAACCTTTAGCGGTTGCTCCTACGAGCAGTACTTC; CDR3: CASSPTFSGCSYEQYF
size: many; J: TRBJ1-2; D: .; V: TRBV6-1; DNA: TGTGCCAGCAGTCTAGGGGGTGGTGGCTACACCTTC; CDR3: CASSLGGGGYTF
size: many; J: TRBJ1-5; D: .; V: TRBV3-1; DNA: TGTGCCAGCAGCCAAGGGCGCTCAGGGAATCAGCCCCAGCATTTT; CDR3: CASSQGRSGNQPQHF
size: few; J: TRBJ2-1; D: TRBD2; V: TRBV28; DNA: TGTGCCAGCAGTTTAGGCGGGAGCTCAAACAATGAGCAGTTCTTC; CDR3: CASSLGGSSNNEQFF
size: .; J: TRBJ2-3; D: .; V: TRBV7-9; DNA: TGTGCCAGCAGCCACCCTGTTCTAGACTACGATACGCAGTATTTT; CDR3: CASSHPVLDYDTQYF
size: many; J: TRBJ1-2; D: .; V: TRBV11-2; DNA: TGTGCCAGCAGTTCAGGGACAACCTATGGCTACACCTTC; CDR3: CASSSGTTYGYTF
size: many; J: TRBJ1-4; D: .; V: TRBV24-1; DNA: TGTGCCACCAGTGTCGGAGGGAAGGTGACAACTAATGAAAAACTGTTTTTT; CDR3: CATSVGGKVTTNEKLFF
size: .; J: TRBJ1-2; D: TRBD1; V: TRBV12-3/TRBV12-4; DNA: TGTGCCAGCAGTTTGAGACAGGGGGCATATGGCTACACCTTC; CDR3: CASSLRQGAYGYTF
size: few; J: TRBJ2-4; D: .; V: TRBV19; DNA: TGTGCCAGTAGTGAACTTAGGGGGAACGGGGACCTTCAGTACTTC; CDR3: CASSELRGNGDLQYF
size: many; J: TRBJ1-1; D: TRBD1; V: TRBV12-3/TRBV12-4; DNA: TGTGCCAGCAGTTCCCCAGACAGGGCTTACGCTGAAGCTTTCTTT; CDR3: CASSSPDRAYAEAFF
size: few; J: TRBJ1-3; D: .; V: TRBV12-5; DNA: TGTGCTAGTGGTTTGGGGCAGAGGTCTAGAAACACCATATATTTT; CDR3: CASGLGQRSRNTIYF
size: many; J: TRBJ2-7; D: TRBD2; V: TRBV6-2/TRBV6-3; DNA: TGTGCCAGCAGTTACTCGAGCCTAGCGGCGTCCTACGAGCAGTACTTC; CDR3: CASSYSSLAASYEQYF
size: many; J: TRBJ2-3; D: .; V: TRBV13; DNA: TGTGCCAGCAGCCCGACAGGCGGGGATAGCACAGATACGCAGTATTTT; CDR3: CASSPTGGDSTDTQYF
size: many; J: TRBJ2-7; D: .; V: TRBV7-2; DNA: TGTGCCAGCAGCTTAGCCAGCCGGGCAGAATTTTACGAGCAGTACTTC; CDR3: CASSLASRAEFYEQYF
size: few; J: TRBJ2-1; D: TRBD2; V: TRBV29-1; DNA: TGCAGCGTTGAAGATCTGGGGCTAGCGGGAGTTTACGAGCAGTTCTTC; CDR3: CSVEDLGLAGVYEQFF